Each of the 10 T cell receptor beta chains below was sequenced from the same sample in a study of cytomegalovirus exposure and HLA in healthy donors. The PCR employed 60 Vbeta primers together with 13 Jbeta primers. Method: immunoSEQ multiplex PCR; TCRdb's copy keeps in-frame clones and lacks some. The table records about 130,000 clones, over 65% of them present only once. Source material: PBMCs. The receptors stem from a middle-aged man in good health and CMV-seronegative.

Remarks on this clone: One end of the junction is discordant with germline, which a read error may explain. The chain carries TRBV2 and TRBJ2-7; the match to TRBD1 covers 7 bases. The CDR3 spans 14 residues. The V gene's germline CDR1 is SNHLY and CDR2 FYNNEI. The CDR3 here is CASREAGTAYEQYF. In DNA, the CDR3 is TGTGCCAGCAGGGAAGCCGGGACAGCATACGAGCAGTACTTC.

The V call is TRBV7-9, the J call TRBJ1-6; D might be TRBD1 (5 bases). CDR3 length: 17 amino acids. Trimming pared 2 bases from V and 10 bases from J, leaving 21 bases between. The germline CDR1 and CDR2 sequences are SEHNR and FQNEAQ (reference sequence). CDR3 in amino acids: CASSLIRAGRANSPLHF. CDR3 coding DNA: TGTGCCAGCAGCTTAATCAGGGCAGGGAGGGCGAACTCACCCCTCCACTTT.

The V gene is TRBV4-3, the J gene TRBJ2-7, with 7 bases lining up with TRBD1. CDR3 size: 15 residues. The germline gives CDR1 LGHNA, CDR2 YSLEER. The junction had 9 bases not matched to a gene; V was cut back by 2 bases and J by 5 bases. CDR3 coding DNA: TGCGCCAGCAGCCAATTGGACAGGCAAGGCAACGAGCAGTACTTC. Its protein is CASSQLDRQGNEQYF.

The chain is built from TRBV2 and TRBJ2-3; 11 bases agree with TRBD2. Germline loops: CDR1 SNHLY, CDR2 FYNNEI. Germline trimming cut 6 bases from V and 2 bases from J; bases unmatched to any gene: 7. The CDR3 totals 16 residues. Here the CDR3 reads CASRAKTSGNTDTQYF. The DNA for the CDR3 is TGTGCCAGCAGGGCAAAGACTAGCGGGAACACAGATACGCAGTATTTT.

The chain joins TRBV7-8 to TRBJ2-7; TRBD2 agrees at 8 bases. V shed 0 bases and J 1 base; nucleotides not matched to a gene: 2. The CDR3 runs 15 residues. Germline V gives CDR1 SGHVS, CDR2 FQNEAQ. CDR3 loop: CASSLAGGESYEQYF. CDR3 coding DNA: TGTGCCAGCAGCTTAGCCGGGGGGGAGTCCTACGAGCAGTACTTC.

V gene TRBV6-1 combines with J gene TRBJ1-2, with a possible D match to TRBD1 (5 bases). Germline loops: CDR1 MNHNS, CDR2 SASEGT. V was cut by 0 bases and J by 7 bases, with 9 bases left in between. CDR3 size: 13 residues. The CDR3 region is CASSEAGQGGYTF. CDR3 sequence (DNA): TGTGCCAGCAGTGAAGCAGGGCAGGGTGGCTACACCTTC.

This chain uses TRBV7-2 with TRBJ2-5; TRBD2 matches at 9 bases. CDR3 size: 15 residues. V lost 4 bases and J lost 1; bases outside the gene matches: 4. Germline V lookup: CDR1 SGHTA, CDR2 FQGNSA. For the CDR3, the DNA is TGTGCCAGCAGCTCGACTAGCGGCATCCAAGAGACCCAGTACTTC. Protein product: CASSSTSGIQETQYF.

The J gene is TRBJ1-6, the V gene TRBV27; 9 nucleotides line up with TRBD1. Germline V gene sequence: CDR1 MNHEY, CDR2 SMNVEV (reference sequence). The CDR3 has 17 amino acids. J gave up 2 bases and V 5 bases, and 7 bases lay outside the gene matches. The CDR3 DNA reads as TGTGCCAGCAGTAAGGACAGGGGTGGGGCCTATAATTCACCCCTCCACTTT. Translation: CASSKDRGGAYNSPLHF.

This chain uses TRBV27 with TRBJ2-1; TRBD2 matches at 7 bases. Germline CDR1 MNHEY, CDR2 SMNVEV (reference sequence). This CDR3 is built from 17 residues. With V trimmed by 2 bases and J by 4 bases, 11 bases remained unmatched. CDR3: CASSLAPVGLGYNEQFF. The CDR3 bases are TGTGCCAGCAGTTTAGCCCCCGTCGGACTAGGTTACAATGAGCAGTTCTTC.

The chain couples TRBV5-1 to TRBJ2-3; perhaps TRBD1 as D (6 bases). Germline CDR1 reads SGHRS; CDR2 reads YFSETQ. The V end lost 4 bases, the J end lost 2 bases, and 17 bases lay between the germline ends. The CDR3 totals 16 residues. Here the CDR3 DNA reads TGCGCCAGCAGCGGGATCGGCAGGGGAGACACAGATACGCAGTATTTT. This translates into CASSGIGRGDTDTQYF.